This T cell receptor (beta chain) was captured by sequencing in a study of blood T cell repertoires in COVID-19. Study information: Researchers got acute and convalescent COVID-19 samples from the United States, Italy and Spain. Sample material is recorded as cDNA or gDNA derived from T cells, B-cell-depleted T cells, or PBMCs.

The CDR3 covers 16 residues. CDR1 is SEHNR and CDR2 is FQNEAQ in the germline V gene (reference sequence). V was pared by 5 bases and J by 7 bases, with 18 bases between. In the study's own analysis: Cell counts per sample came from amplifying reference gene primers. Measured with immunoSEQ multiplex PCR; TCRdb has only the in-frame clones, and not every one. V and J calls and clone size are given by that table; D and trimming were obtained from the DNA. This sample yields a few hundred thousand clones, of which approximately 85% are seen a single time; roughly 5.3% belongs to the top ten. The chain is built from TRBV7-9 and TRBJ1-6; D is unresolved. The sample consisted of peripheral blood. This receptor was taken from a man aged 50-59 years with active or convalescent COVID-19. CDR3 loop: CASSTEGRVGNSPLHF. The CDR3 DNA reads as TGTGCCAGCAGCACAGAGGGCCGCGTGGGGAATTCACCCCTCCACTTT. The full variable domain, in which reference TRBV7-9 and TRBJ1-6 provide the parts outside the CDR3, is DTGVSQNPRHKITKRGQNVTFRCDPISEHNRLYWYRQTLGQGPEFLTYFQNEAQLEKSRLLSDRFSAERPKGSFSTLEIQRTEQGDSAMYLCASSTEGRVGNSPLHFGNGTRLTVT.